A single sample is the source of the 31 T cell receptor beta chains below, sequenced in a study of tumor-infiltrating lymphocytes in primary liver carcinoma. The authors made TCR beta cDNA from approximately 500 ng total RNA with a constant-region primer. Amplification in three nested multiplex PCR rounds with slightly modified ARM-PCR gave rise to TCR beta libraries. Running 9 to 10 cycles apiece, the first two PCR rounds relied on TRBV1-TRBV30 forward primers together with a C-beta reverse primer. TCRdb redid the calling of the multiplex PCR reads with MiXCR, one entry per CDR3 protein. The profile shows fewer than 250,000 distinct CDR3 sequences, around four fifths of them singletons. Joint extraction of RNA and DNA used roughly 20-33 mg of bulk tissue that was unsorted. The sample taken for sequencing was tumor tissue from primary liver carcinoma. The origin of the receptors is a middle-aged man with primary liver carcinoma and hepatitis B virus infection.

This clonotype was recorded only once. At one end the junction does not follow the germline gene, possibly because of a read error. The genes are TRBV11-2 and TRBJ1-6, with TRBD1 as a possible D gene (5 bases). The CDR3 consists of 16 residues. Per the germline V gene, CDR1 is SGHAT and CDR2 is FQNNGV. In DNA form, the CDR3 reads TGTGCCAGCAGCTTAGGGGACGACGGTTATAATGCACCCCTGCAATTT. Translating it yields CASSLGDDGYNAPLQF. Combining the CDR3 with reference TRBV11-2 and TRBJ1-6 gives the whole variable domain EAGVAQSPRYKIIEKRQSVAFWCNPISGHATLYWYQQILGQGPKLLIQFQNNGVVDDSQLPKDRFSAERLKGVDSTLKIQPAKLEDSAVYLCASSLGDDGYNAPLQFGNGTRLTVT.

The rearrangement uses TRBV7-3 and TRBJ1-1; D gene uncertain. The CDR3 sequence is 12 residues long. From germline, CDR1 is SGHTA and CDR2 FQGTGA. The ends were cut back, 5 bases at V and 7 bases at J, with 11 bases in the middle. CDR3 amino acids: CASSPGVGEAFF. CDR3 DNA sequence: TGTGCCAGCAGCCCCGGTGTTGGTGAAGCTTTCTTT.

Points on this clonotype: A much bigger clone sits one base away, suggesting this may be a read error. This rearrangement joins TRBV20-1 to TRBJ1-2; no reliable D call. The V gene's germline CDR1 is DFQATT and CDR2 SNEGSKA (reference sequence). CDR3 length: 12 amino acids. The CDR3 sequence is CSDRPWAGGYTF. The CDR3 DNA is TGCAGTGATAGACCCTGGGCCGGGGGCTACACCTTC.

Concerning this clonotype: The CDR3 does not close with the conserved phenylalanine or tryptophan, likely indicating a read error. The chain links TRBV4-3 to TRBJ2-3; tentatively, D is TRBD1 or TRBD2 (6 bases each). Per the germline V gene, CDR1 is LGHNA and CDR2 is YSLEER. This CDR3 is built from 16 residues. The CDR3 sequence: CASSHRGPPHTDTQYI. Written as DNA, the CDR3 is TGCGCAAGCAGCCACCGGGGGCCCCCCCACACAGATACTCAGTATATT.

Points on this clonotype: One junction end disagrees with the germline gene, perhaps due to a read error. In DNA form, the CDR3 reads TGTGCCAGCGGTGCCGCAAGGGGGTTCGGCAAAAATATTCAGTACTTC. Amino acid sequence: CASGAARGFGKNIQYF. The chain uses TRBV6-1 and TRBJ2-4; D possibly corresponds to TRBD1 (6 bases). The CDR3 extends over 16 amino acids. In germline, CDR1 is MNHNS, CDR2 SASEGT.

The chain links TRBV29-1 to TRBJ2-1; D is unclear. CDR3 length: 15 residues. V lost 4 bases, J lost 3 bases, and 16 bases lay in between. Looked up from germline, CDR1 is SQVTM and CDR2 is ANQGSEA. CDR3 DNA: TGCAGCGTTGGATTAGTGGGATGGTTCTACAATGAGCAGTTCTTC. Translation: CSVGLVGWFYNEQFF.

The chain employs TRBV29-1 and TRBJ2-1; D is uncertain. Germline loops: CDR1 SQVTM, CDR2 ANQGSEA. The CDR3 length is 12 residues. V was trimmed by 6 bases and J by 13 bases, leaving 19 bases between them. This CDR3 reads CSVGLVSGIQFF. For the CDR3, the DNA is TGCAGCGTGGGTCTTGTGAGTGGAATACAGTTCTTC.

As to this clonotype: The junction shows a germline mismatch at one end, possibly a read error. The chain has TRBV28 and TRBJ2-1, with 12 bases fitting TRBD2. The CDR3 consists of 16 residues. Germline CDR1 is MDHEN and CDR2 is SYDVKM. In DNA, the CDR3 is TGTGCTAGCAGTCTCCCTAGCGGGAGGGCCCTCAATGGGCAGTTCTTC. Its protein is CASSLPSGRALNGQFF. The whole variable domain, filled in from reference TRBV28 and TRBJ2-1, reads DVKVTQSSRYLVKRTGEKVFLECVQDMDHENMFWYRQDPGLGLRLIYFSYDVKMKEKGDIPEGYSVSREKKERFSLILESASTNQTSMYLCASSLPSGRALNGQFFGPGTRLTVL.

On this clonotype itself: Germline is not matched at one junction end, which may reflect a read error. V is TRBV6-1 and J is TRBJ2-1; 7 nucleotides align to TRBD2. The CDR3 sequence is 16 residues long. Germline lookup yields CDR1 MNHNS and CDR2 SASEGT. The DNA of the CDR3 is TGTGCCAGCAGAGCCATTCGGGCTAGCGGTTACAATGACCAGTTCTTC. Translated, it gives CASRAIRASGYNDQFF.

Comments on this clonotype: The CDR3 ends on some other residue instead of the conserved phenylalanine or tryptophan, so this is likely a read error. The rearrangement links TRBV12-3 or TRBV12-4 to TRBJ2-3, with 11 bases identical to TRBD2. Losses at the gene ends were 6 bases for V and 0 bases for J; bases not matched to a gene: 5. This CDR3 is built from 16 residues. The CDR3: CASSHRTSGSTDTQYI. The CDR3 bases are TGTGCCAGCAGCCATCGGACTAGCGGGAGCACAGATACGCAGTATATT.

Concerning this clonotype: The missing conserved phenylalanine or tryptophan at the end of this CDR3 makes a read error likely. The DNA is omitted, as the CDR3 cannot be located on it reliably, and the CDR3 follows TCRdb's listing. This chain connects TRBV11-3 to TRBJ1-5. CDR1 is SGHNT and CDR2 is YENEEA in the germline V gene. Inclusive of both ends, the CDR3 amounts to 14 amino acids. CDR3 sequence: CARSDSYSNQPHHV.

Regarding this clonotype: Compared with germline, one end of the junction differs, possibly owing to a read error. The chain carries TRBV5-4 and TRBJ2-3; D call uncertain. The CDR3 contains 13 residues. CDR1 SGHNT and CDR2 YYREEE come from the germline V gene (reference sequence). In nucleotides, the CDR3 is TGTGCCAGCGGCTTGAGGAGCACAGATATGCAGTATTTT. The encoded protein is CASGLRSTDMQYF.

The chain combines TRBV14 with TRBJ2-1; TRBD2 aligns across 8 bases. V trimming: 6 bases; J trimming: 13 bases; junction bases outside the gene matches: 20. Germline V CDR1 and CDR2: SGHDN, FVKESK. The CDR3 consists of 16 residues. CDR3 in DNA: TGTGCCAGCAGTGCCATAGCGGGATGGGTAAACAATGGACAGTTCTTC. It translates to CASSAIAGWVNNGQFF.

Comment on this clonotype: The junction and the germline gene differ at one end; a read error may be behind it. The chain recombines TRBV6-1 with TRBJ1-4; D remains ambiguous. In germline, CDR1 is MNHNS, CDR2 SASEGT. CDR3 length equals 16 residues. The CDR3 spells CASSGAGIATNEKLIF. The DNA for the CDR3 is TGTGCCAGCAGTGGAGCGGGTATTGCAACTAATGAAAAACTGATTTTT.

To note about this clonotype: A read error may explain this, as a much larger clone is one base away. The chain has TRBV7-9 and TRBJ2-3; 7 bases fit TRBD2. CDR3 size: 15 residues. Germline V gene lookup returns CDR1 SEHNR and CDR2 FQNEAQ (reference sequence). The ends lost 5 bases at V and 4 bases at J; junction bases unmatched: 9. Here the CDR3 reads CASSLGGSGPDTQYF. The CDR3 DNA reads TGTGCCAGCAGCCTCGGCGGGAGCGGACCAGATACGCAGTATTTT.

In this sample, this clonotype turned up once. The junction shows a germline mismatch at one end, possibly a read error. The CDR3 DNA is TGTGCCGGCAGTACCGGGACTATGCCAGATACGCAGTATTTT. This gives the protein CAGSTGTMPDTQYF. The chain joins TRBV12-3 or TRBV12-4 to TRBJ2-3, with 7 bases aligning to TRBD2. The CDR3 length is 14 residues.

Of note for this clonotype: One end of the junction is discordant with germline, which a read error may explain. V gene TRBV11-1 combines with J gene TRBJ2-2, with D possibly TRBD2 on 5 matching bases. The CDR3 loop spans 15 amino acids. Germline-derived CDR1 and CDR2 are SGHAT and FQDESV (reference sequence). CDR3 coding DNA: TGTGCCAGTAGCCTTAGCGTGGTGAACACCGGGGAGCTGTATTTT. Translating gives CASSLSVVNTGELYF.

In regard to this clonotype: At one of its ends the junction is not consistent with the germline gene, which may arise from a read error. The rearrangement links TRBV4-2 to TRBJ1-2; a possible D gene is TRBD1 (6 bases). Looked up from germline, CDR1 is LGHNA and CDR2 is YNFKEQ. This CDR3 spans 14 amino acids. The CDR3 sequence: CASSQEWTDNGYTF. In nucleotides, the CDR3 is TGTGCCAGTAGCCAAGAATGGACAGATAATGGCTACACCTTC.

This clonotype was seen a few times. This may be a read error, as it is one base from a much larger clone. CDR3 in DNA: TGCGCCAACAGTGAGATCGCAGGGGATCAGCCCCAGCATTTT. This encodes CANSEIAGDQPQHF. J is TRBJ1-5 and V is TRBV10-2, with TRBD1 as a possible D gene (6 bases). Germline V lookup: CDR1 WSHSY, CDR2 SAAADI. The CDR3 extends over 14 amino acids.

In the case of this clonotype: The junction differs from germline at one of its ends, possibly a read error. V and J are TRBV4-2 and TRBJ2-7; possibly TRBD1 or TRBD2 for D (6 bases each). The CDR3 loop spans 15 amino acids. From germline, CDR1 is LGHNA and CDR2 YNFKEQ. DNA for the CDR3: TGTGCTAGCAGCCAAGATAAGGGGGGCTGCTACGAGCAGTACTTC. It codes for CASSQDKGGCYEQYF.

For this clonotype: At one end the junction does not follow the germline gene, possibly because of a read error. The chain recombines TRBV11-1 with TRBJ2-2; D tentatively fits TRBD1 or TRBD2 (5 bases each). The V gene's germline CDR1 is SGHAT and CDR2 FQDESV (reference sequence). The CDR3 is 13 amino acids. CDR3 DNA sequence: TGTGCCAGCAACTTATGGGACGCCTGGGAGCTGTTTTTT. This encodes CASNLWDAWELFF.

Concerning this clonotype itself: The junction departs from the called germline gene at one end, perhaps through a read error. The rearrangement joins TRBV12-3 or TRBV12-4 to TRBJ1-1; tentative D call: TRBD1 (5 bases). The CDR3 length is 15 residues. CDR3 sequence: CSSSSRTRGRTEAFF. The CDR3 DNA reads TGTTCCAGCAGTTCCCGGACAAGGGGCAGAACTGAAGCTTTCTTT.

A note on this clonotype: This is likely a read error, given that the CDR3 carries no conserved phenylalanine or tryptophan at its end. This sequence joins TRBV6-5 and TRBJ1-4; perhaps TRBD1 as D (5 bases). This CDR3 is 16 amino acids long. Germline loops: CDR1 MNHEY, CDR2 SVGAGI. CDR3 residues: CASNYSYGTSNEKLFS. CDR3 in DNA: TGTGCCAGCAATTACTCGTACGGGACGTCAAATGAAAAACTGTTTTCT.

Concerning this clonotype itself: Likely a read error: the CDR3 ends without its conserved phenylalanine or tryptophan. The chain uses TRBV12-3 or TRBV12-4 and TRBJ1-5; 8 bases fit TRBD1. V dropped 5 bases and J dropped 3; count of bases not matched to a gene: 9. This CDR3 has 16 residues. CDR3 sequence reads: CASSTTPGQANQPQHL. Written as DNA, the CDR3 is TGTGCCAGCAGTACAACTCCGGGACAGGCCAATCAGCCCCAGCATTTA.

A word on this clonotype: Germline and junction disagree at one end, which may indicate a read error. The rearrangement links TRBV7-9 to TRBJ1-5; TRBD1 is a possible D gene (6 bases). This CDR3 contains 15 residues. The germline CDR1 and CDR2 sequences are SEHNR and FQNEAQ (reference sequence). The CDR3 spells CVSSSSGVSNQPQHF. The CDR3 bases are TGTGTCAGCAGCTCCTCAGGGGTTAGTAATCAGCCCCAGCATTTT.

A note on this clonotype: The junction does not match germline at one end; this may be a read error. J is TRBJ2-5 and V is TRBV11-1; 9 positions match TRBD1. The DNA end favors TRBJ2-1, so the J call may be wrong. Germline CDR1 reads SGHAT; CDR2 reads FQDESV (reference sequence). This CDR3 is 16 amino acids long. The CDR3 sequence: CAGSQGQGIIQETQFF. Here the CDR3 DNA reads TGTGCCGGCAGCCAAGGACAGGGGATAATTCAAGAGACCCAGTTCTTC.

As concerns this clonotype: An end of the junction differs from the germline gene, which may be a read error. The chain uses TRBV4-1 and TRBJ2-1; 7 nucleotides agree with TRBD2. There are 19 residues in the CDR3. CDR1 is MGHRA and CDR2 is YSYEKL in the germline V gene. The CDR3 sequence: CASNQDRGGRARVSNEQFF. CDR3 nucleotide sequence: TGCGCCAGCAACCAAGACCGAGGTGGGAGGGCCAGGGTTAGCAATGAGCAGTTCTTC.

As for this clonotype: A read error may produce the germline difference seen at one junction end. The chain employs TRBV11-3 and TRBJ2-1; possible D gene TRBD2, 6 bases. Germline-derived CDR1 and CDR2 are SGHNT and YENEEA. The CDR3 has 19 residues. The CDR3 loop reads CARSLGRQDTRGSHNEQFF. DNA for the CDR3: TGTGCCAGGAGCTTAGGACGGCAGGATACTCGGGGGTCCCACAATGAGCAGTTCTTC. The whole variable domain, filled in from reference TRBV11-3 and TRBJ2-1, reads EAGVVQSPRYKIIEKKQPVAFWCNPISGHNTLYWYLQNLGQGPELLIRYENEEAVDDSQLPKDRFSAERLKGVDSTLKIQPAELGDSAVYLCARSLGRQDTRGSHNEQFFGPGTRLTVL.

About this clonotype itself: Being one base from a much bigger clone, this may be a read error. The rearrangement uses TRBV28 and TRBJ1-3; D call uncertain. The CDR3 has 15 residues. Germline assignment: CDR1 MDHEN and CDR2 SYDVKM. CDR3: CASSLWSIRGDTIYF. DNA for the CDR3: TGTGCCAGCAGTTTATGGTCGATTCGTGGAGACACCATATATTTT.

Points on this clonotype: Given a much more abundant clone one base away, this may be a read error. The chain combines TRBV24-1 with TRBJ2-3, with D perhaps matching TRBD2 (6 bases). From germline, CDR1 is KGHDR and CDR2 SFDVKD. The length of the CDR3 is 16 residues. The CDR3 bases are TGTGCCACCAGTGATTGGTCGGGAGTTAGCACAAATACGCAGTATTTT. As protein: CATSDWSGVSTNTQYF.

Ten or more counts support this clonotype. V is TRBV28 and J is TRBJ2-7, with TRBD1 matching over 10 bases. CDR1 is MDHEN and CDR2 is SYDVKM in the germline V gene. The CDR3 totals 16 residues. The V segment lost 4 bases and the J segment 0 bases; nucleotides outside the gene matches: 6. CDR3 nucleotides: TGTGCCAGCAGTTCGCGACAGGGGGCGAGCTCCTACGAGCAGTACTTC. Amino acid sequence: CASSSRQGASSYEQYF.